This T cell receptor (beta chain) comes out of a study of blood T cells in healthy people across ages. Study-wide results and caveats: A roughly linear age-dependent decrease characterized TCR beta diversity per million T cells.

A sample-barcoded 5' primer and a J-beta primer mix were used in a second PCR of about 7 to 11 cycles. TCRdb fed the 5' RACE reads into MiXCR, producing one record per CDR3 protein. In the table there are roughly 1.4 million distinct CDR3 sequences, roughly 59% of which are singletons. Isolated PBMCs totaled at least 6 million in each sample. Turning to this clonotype: No antigen is known for it.

Germline V gives CDR1 SGHRS, CDR2 YFSETQ. V shed 0 bases and J shed 7 bases, with 14 bases lying between them. The CDR3 is 14 residues long. This sequence was found in a man aged 18 to 35 in good health. Input material: blood. This chain joins TRBV5-1 and TRBJ2-7, with no clear D. DNA for the CDR3: TGCGCCAGCAGCTTGGATGCCCAATACAATGAGCAGTACTTC. This codes for CASSLDAQYNEQYF. The whole variable domain, filled in from reference TRBV5-1 and TRBJ2-7, reads KAGVTQTPRYLIKTRGQQVTLSCSPISGHRSVSWYQQTPGQGLQFLFEYFSETQRNKGNFPGRFSGRQFSNSRSEMNVSTLELGDSALYLCASSLDAQYNEQYFGPGTRLTVT.